Below are 31 T cell receptor beta chains sequenced from a single sample in a study of shared clonotypes between healthy human individuals. Only in-frame clones appear in the TCRdb table, and some are missing; sequencing was by immunoSEQ multiplex PCR. Of millions of clones detected, approximately 95% appear once; the ten largest clones hold roughly 0.13%. Sequencing used naive CD4+ T cells sorted from blood. Subset indicated: CD45RA+ positively selected. All receptors come from a man between 18 and 35 years old in good health.

Concerning this clone itself: Other DNA sequences from this sample encode an identical CDR3 as well. V and J are TRBV5-1 and TRBJ2-5; TRBD2 aligns across 10 bases. Trimming cost V 5 bases and J 1 base; bases outside gene matches: 5. CDR1 SGHRS and CDR2 YFSETQ come from the germline V gene. The CDR3 consists of 15 residues. The CDR3 DNA reads as TGCGCCAGCAGTCTCTCTAGCGGGGGCCAAGAGACCCAGTACTTC. Its protein product is CASSLSSGGQETQYF.

The chain recombines TRBV7-9 with TRBJ2-7; a possible D gene is TRBD1 (6 bases). The CDR3 sequence is 13 residues long. The V end lost 5 bases, the J end lost 3 bases, and 11 bases lay between the germline ends. CDR1 SEHNR and CDR2 FQNEAQ come from the germline V gene (reference sequence). CDR3: CASSPGQRYEQYF. The CDR3 region has the DNA TGTGCCAGCAGCCCCGGACAGCGCTACGAGCAGTACTTC.

V gene TRBV5-1 combines with J gene TRBJ2-3, with 7 bases lining up with TRBD2. In germline, CDR1 is SGHRS, CDR2 YFSETQ. V lost 0 bases to trimming and J lost 9 bases; unmatched junction nucleotides: 16. CDR3 length: 17 residues. The chain's CDR3 is CASSLGLDRGETSTQYF. The CDR3 DNA follows: TGCGCCAGCAGCTTGGGCTTGGATCGGGGGGAAACTTCAACGCAGTATTTT.

CDR3 nucleotide sequence: TGTGCCAGCAGTTACTCGATCAATCGGGCTGGCTACACCTTC. It yields the protein CASSYSINRAGYTF. The V call is TRBV6-5, the J call TRBJ1-2; D gene ambiguous. Germline loops: CDR1 MNHEY, CDR2 SVGAGI. V dropped 0 bases and J dropped 7 bases, with 12 bases sitting between them. The CDR3 loop spans 14 amino acids.

V usage is TRBV6-6 and J usage is TRBJ2-7; the match to TRBD1 covers 8 bases. Germline CDR1 is MNHNY and CDR2 is SVGAGI (reference sequence). Trimming removed 5 bases from V and 4 bases from J; junction bases left unmatched: 4. The CDR3 is 13 amino acids. This chain's CDR3 is CASSINRGYEQYF. In DNA, the CDR3 is TGTGCCAGCAGTATTAACAGGGGGTACGAGCAGTACTTC.

CDR3 residues: CSVWTGNTEAFF. The CDR3 nucleotides are TGCAGCGTTTGGACGGGGAACACTGAAGCTTTCTTT. J is TRBJ1-1 and V is TRBV29-1; D gene unclear. The CDR3 covers 12 residues. Germline-derived CDR1 and CDR2 are SQVTM and ANQGSEA. Trimming shortened V by 5 bases and J by 1 base, and 8 bases separated the two germline ends.

The rearrangement links TRBV11-2 to TRBJ1-2; the D is unclear. Germline CDR1 and CDR2: SGHAT and FQNNGV. Trimming shortened V by 5 bases and J by 7 bases, and 14 bases separated the two germline ends. This CDR3 comprises 13 residues. CDR3 protein: CASSPGEAGGYTF. CDR3 coding DNA: TGTGCCAGCAGCCCCGGAGAGGCGGGTGGCTACACCTTC.

The V call is TRBV19, the J call TRBJ2-1, with D tentatively TRBD1 or TRBD2 (6 bases each). Germline V gene lookup returns CDR1 LNHDA and CDR2 SQIVND (reference sequence). Trimming took 6 bases from V and 9 from J, leaving 15 bases between them. CDR3 length: 13 residues. The CDR3 reads CASRLMGGTEQFF. The CDR3 nucleotides read TGTGCCAGTAGACTCATGGGGGGCACTGAGCAGTTCTTC. Filled out from reference TRBV19 and TRBJ2-1, the complete variable domain reads DGGITQSPKYLFRKEGQNVTLSCEQNLNHDAMYWYRQDPGQGLRLIYYSQIVNDFQKGDIAEGYSVSREKKESFPLTVTSAQKNPTAFYLCASRLMGGTEQFFGPGTRLTVL.

This chain uses TRBV11-2 with TRBJ1-3; no definite D call. Germline V gives CDR1 SGHAT, CDR2 FQNNGV. Trimming left V 2 bases short and J 3 bases short, with 8 bases between. The CDR3 totals 14 residues. CDR3 DNA sequence: TGTGCCAGCAGCTTAACGGGTAATGGAAACACCATATATTTT. Translation: CASSLTGNGNTIYF.

In regard to this clone: A read error may explain this, as a much larger clone is one base away. The same CDR3 arises from other DNA sequences in this sample as well. V usage is TRBV5-6 and J usage is TRBJ2-7; D is unclear. The CDR3 runs to 12 residues. Germline loops: CDR1 SGHDT, CDR2 YYEEEE. Trimming left V 2 bases short and J 2 bases short, with 5 bases between. The CDR3 region has the DNA TGTGCCAGCAGCTTAGGCACCTACGAGCAGTACTTC. Translated: CASSLGTYEQYF.

The chain is built from TRBV5-1 and TRBJ2-1, with TRBD1 identical over 10 bases. CDR3 length: 15 residues. Germline V gives CDR1 SGHRS, CDR2 YFSETQ. J lost 7 bases, V lost 0 bases, and 4 bases had no gene match. The CDR3 is CASSLGQGATNEQFF. CDR3 DNA sequence: TGCGCCAGCAGCTTGGGACAGGGGGCAACGAATGAGCAGTTCTTC.

The CDR3 here is CASSLGLAGVMGELFF. The CDR3 DNA reads TGTGCCAGCAGCTTGGGACTAGCGGGAGTCATGGGGGAGCTGTTTTTT. The rearrangement links TRBV7-2 to TRBJ2-2, with 14 bases lining up with TRBD2. Germline lookup yields CDR1 SGHTA and CDR2 FQGNSA. Germline trimming cut 3 bases from V and 8 bases from J; bases unmatched to any gene: 5. This CDR3 region has 16 residues.

A few counts support this clone. The junction differs from germline at one of its ends, possibly a read error. Other DNA variants within this sample encode the same CDR3. The genes are TRBV30 and TRBJ2-1; D might be TRBD1 (5 bases). This CDR3 region has 13 residues. The germline V gene has CDR1 GTSNPN and CDR2 SVGIG (reference sequence). In nucleotides, the CDR3 is TGCGCCTGGTGTCATCGTCACCAGGGCACGCAGTTCTTC. Its protein is CAWCHRHQGTQFF.

This clone came up once. The CDR3 loop is CASSQGNFGGSSDTQYF. The CDR3 bases are TGCGCCAGCAGCCAAGGGAACTTTGGCGGGAGCTCAGATACGCAGTATTTT. The V and J genes are TRBV4-3 and TRBJ2-3, with TRBD2 matching 7 bases. The germline gives CDR1 LGHNA, CDR2 YSLEER. This CDR3 has 17 residues. The J segment lost 4 bases and the V segment lost 1 base, leaving 11 bases of the junction unmatched.

The chain combines TRBV28 with TRBJ1-2; 12 bases align to TRBD1. The CDR3 is 16 residues long. Per germline, CDR1 MDHEN and CDR2 SYDVKM. The junction had 12 bases not matched to a gene; V was cut back by 6 bases and J by 7 bases. The DNA for the CDR3 is TGTGCCAGCAGGTCCCCCGGGACAGGGGGCGCCGGTGGCTACACCTTC. It translates to CASRSPGTGGAGGYTF.

V usage is TRBV7-9 and J usage is TRBJ2-3; D is possibly TRBD1 (5 bases). Germline V CDR1 and CDR2: SEHNR, FQNEAQ (reference sequence). V was pared by 1 base and J by 8 bases, with 13 bases between. The CDR3 runs 14 residues. In DNA, the CDR3 is TGTGCCAGCAGCTTAGTGCTAAGCCAGGGTACGCAGTATTTT. Translating it yields CASSLVLSQGTQYF.

V is TRBV10-3 and J is TRBJ2-1; a possible D gene is TRBD1 (6 bases). Per germline, CDR1 ENHRY and CDR2 SYGVKD. CDR3 length: 13 residues. The germline V and J ends were trimmed by 7 bases and 0 bases, with 7 bases remaining between them. The CDR3 loop is CAIKGGSYNEQFF. The CDR3 nucleotides read TGTGCCATCAAAGGGGGCTCCTACAATGAGCAGTTCTTC.

This chain links TRBV18 with TRBJ1-1; possibly TRBD1 for D (5 bases). V dropped 3 bases and J dropped 2 bases, with 22 bases sitting between them. The CDR3 sequence is 18 residues long. The germline V gene encodes CDR1 KGHSH and CDR2 LQKENI. CDR3 in amino acids: CASSPIPPYDRVNTEAFF. The DNA for the CDR3 is TGTGCCAGCTCACCTATACCACCATACGACAGAGTAAACACTGAAGCTTTCTTT.

V gene TRBV7-2 combines with J gene TRBJ2-5; 7 bases are a match to TRBD1. Germline CDR1 SGHTA, CDR2 FQGNSA. Germline trimming cut 5 bases from V and 1 base from J; bases unmatched to any gene: 7. The CDR3 loop spans 15 amino acids. DNA of the CDR3: TGTGCCAGCAGCGCAGACCGGGACAGCCAAGAGACCCAGTACTTC. The encoded protein is CASSADRDSQETQYF.

This chain connects TRBV6-5 to TRBJ2-6; possible D gene TRBD2, 5 bases. Trimming stripped 4 bases from V and 0 bases from J, with 7 bases between. Looked up from germline, CDR1 is MNHEY and CDR2 is SVGAGI. The CDR3 is 15 amino acids. As DNA, the CDR3 is TGTGCCAGCAGTTCCGAGGGCTCTGGGGCCAACGTCCTGACTTTC. Its translation is CASSSEGSGANVLTF.

The chain employs TRBV11-2 and TRBJ2-3, with D possibly being TRBD2 (5 bases). The length of the CDR3 is 14 residues. V was trimmed by 0 bases and J by 7 bases, leaving 11 bases between them. Germline V gene data show CDR1 as SGHAT and CDR2 as FQNNGV. CDR3 bases: TGTGCCAGCAGCTTAGATCGGGCGGGTTATACGCAGTATTTT. Encoded protein: CASSLDRAGYTQYF.

This chain joins TRBV5-6 and TRBJ2-7; no clear D. Deletions cut 0 bases from V and 4 bases from J, with 11 bases between. This CDR3 is 14 amino acids long. CDR1 and CDR2 from the germline V gene are SGHDT and YYEEEE. Here the CDR3 reads CASSLGSLSYEQYF. DNA for the CDR3: TGTGCCAGCAGCTTGGGAAGTCTTTCATACGAGCAGTACTTC. Filled out from reference TRBV5-6 and TRBJ2-7, the complete variable domain reads DAGVTQSPTHLIKTRGQQVTLRCSPKSGHDTVSWYQQALGQGPQFIFQYYEEEERQRGNFPDRFSGHQFPNYSSELNVNALLLGDSALYLCASSLGSLSYEQYFGPGTRLTVT.

The genes are TRBV12-5 and TRBJ2-7; 12 bases agree with TRBD2. Trimming removed 3 bases from V and 4 bases from J; junction bases left unmatched: 4. This CDR3 has 15 amino acids. Per germline, CDR1 LGHNT and CDR2 FRNRAP. CDR3 amino acids: CASGFGLAGRYEQYF. The CDR3 DNA is TGTGCTAGTGGTTTCGGACTAGCGGGAAGGTACGAGCAGTACTTC. The full variable domain, its missing parts supplied by reference TRBV12-5 and TRBJ2-7, is DARVTQTPRHKVTEMGQEVTMRCQPILGHNTVFWYRQTMMQGLELLAYFRNRAPLDDSGMPKDRFSAEMPDATLATLKIQPSEPRDSAVYFCASGFGLAGRYEQYFGPGTRLTVT.

The chain links TRBV28 to TRBJ1-5; the match to TRBD1 covers 8 bases. V gave up 4 bases and J gave up 6 bases; unmatched junction bases: 5. This CDR3 is built from 14 residues. Germline V CDR1 and CDR2: MDHEN, SYDVKM. CDR3 region: CASSYRGYSQPQHF. For the CDR3, the DNA is TGTGCCAGCAGTTACAGGGGGTACAGTCAGCCCCAGCATTTT.

The chain recombines TRBV6-5 with TRBJ1-1, with TRBD1 identical over 8 bases. From germline, CDR1 is MNHEY and CDR2 SVGAGI. This CDR3 contains 14 residues. Losses at the gene ends were 2 bases for V and 4 bases for J; bases not matched to a gene: 3. The CDR3 loop reads CASSYATGGTEAFF. CDR3 DNA: TGTGCCAGCAGTTACGCAACAGGGGGCACTGAAGCTTTCTTT.

The genes are TRBV5-4 and TRBJ2-7; 13 bases line up with TRBD2. This CDR3 comprises 15 residues. Germline V gene lookup returns CDR1 SGHNT and CDR2 YYREEE (reference sequence). Trimming took 2 bases from V and 4 from J; bases not matched to a gene: 3. CDR3 region: CASSFGTSGVYEQYF. CDR3 in DNA: TGTGCCAGCAGCTTCGGGACTAGCGGGGTATACGAGCAGTACTTC.

The chain joins TRBV6-1 to TRBJ2-5; no reliable D call. The CDR3 runs to 13 residues. The V end was cut by 3 bases, the J end by 1 base, with 6 bases between. Germline values: CDR1 MNHNS, CDR2 SASEGT. The CDR3, as DNA: TGTGCCAGCAGTGATTTGGTCCAAGAGACCCAGTACTTC. This translates into CASSDLVQETQYF.

The chain couples TRBV4-1 to TRBJ2-5; TRBD1 matches 10 bases. The germline CDR1 and CDR2 sequences are MGHRA and YSYEKL. The CDR3 has 16 residues. The junction had 6 bases not matched to a gene; V was cut back by 0 bases and J by 5 bases. CDR3 amino acids: CASSQEGQGVGETQYF. The CDR3 region has the DNA TGCGCCAGCAGCCAAGAAGGACAGGGGGTCGGCGAGACCCAGTACTTC.

The chain uses TRBV9 and TRBJ2-3; 7 nucleotides line up with TRBD1. Unmatched junction bases numbered 8, after V lost 3 bases and J lost 1 base. The germline gives CDR1 SGDLS, CDR2 YYNGEE. This CDR3 spans 16 amino acids. The CDR3 nucleotides are TGTGCCAGCAGCGGACCAGGGGGATTCGGCACAGATACGCAGTATTTT. Protein product: CASSGPGGFGTDTQYF.

The gene calls are TRBV6-5 and TRBJ2-1, with D possibly being TRBD1 (5 bases). The V end was cut by 5 bases, the J end by 8 bases, with 7 bases between. The germline gives CDR1 MNHEY, CDR2 SVGAGI. CDR3 length: 11 amino acids. The CDR3 DNA reads TGTGCCAGCAGTGCAGGGCATGAGCAGTTCTTC. Its translation is CASSAGHEQFF.

The chain joins TRBV30 to TRBJ1-1, with D possibly TRBD1 on 5 matching bases. CDR1 and CDR2 from the germline V gene are GTSNPN and SVGIG (reference sequence). This CDR3 contains 13 residues. V lost 2 bases and J 5 bases, leaving 12 bases between the germline ends. The CDR3 reads CAWSLRAGTEAFF. CDR3 in DNA: TGTGCCTGGAGTCTCAGGGCGGGGACTGAAGCTTTCTTT. The variable domain in full, with the rest retrieved from reference TRBV30 and TRBJ1-1, is SQTIHQWPATLVQPVGSPLSLECTVEGTSNPNLYWYRQAAGRGLQLLFYSVGIGQISSEVPQNLSASRPQDRQFILSSKKLLLSDSGFYLCAWSLRAGTEAFFGQGTRLTVV.